These 5 T cell receptor beta chains were sequenced from one sample in a study of blood T cell repertoires in COVID-19. The table came from immunoSEQ multiplex PCR; TCRdb's copy has only in-frame clones and leaves some out. The sample has around 250,000 clones, more than 65% seen once. Sequenced sample: PBMCs or T cells enriched from blood (not recorded which). The receptors were sampled from a man aged 50 to 60 who had recovered from COVID-19.

The chain uses TRBV9 and TRBJ2-7, with 8 bases fitting TRBD2. V lost 3 bases to trimming and J lost 6 bases; unmatched junction nucleotides: 11. The CDR3 loop spans 15 amino acids. The germline CDR1 and CDR2 sequences are SGDLS and YYNGEE. CDR3 sequence reads: CASSAAGGLVSEQYF. The CDR3 nucleotides read TGTGCCAGCAGCGCAGCCGGGGGACTAGTGAGCGAGCAGTACTTC.

The chain has TRBV29-1 and TRBJ2-2, with TRBD2 as a possible D gene (5 bases). CDR1 and CDR2 (germline): SQVTM, ANQGSEA. The germline V and J ends were trimmed by 7 bases and 7 bases, with 16 bases remaining between them. The CDR3 is made up of 13 amino acids. The CDR3 loop reads CSGTVPEGGELFF. CDR3 DNA: TGCAGCGGGACGGTCCCCGAGGGCGGGGAGCTGTTTTTT.

This clone was seen a single time. This chain connects TRBV7-2 to TRBJ1-5; D gene uncertain. This CDR3 contains 13 residues. The V end was cut by 4 bases, the J end by 6 bases, with 10 bases between. Germline assignment: CDR1 SGHTA and CDR2 FQGNSA. CDR3 nucleotide sequence: TGTGCCAGCAGCTCAACTGGGAGTCAGCCCCAGCATTTT. This translates into CASSSTGSQPQHF.

The chain links TRBV5-6 to TRBJ2-1; 7 bases map to TRBD2. CDR1 and CDR2 (germline): SGHDT, YYEEEE. V was clipped by 4 bases and J by 4 bases; unmatched bases: 8. This CDR3 contains 15 residues. In DNA, the CDR3 is TGTGCCAGCAGCCGGCGGGGGAATCTGTACAATGAGCAGTTCTTC. Translating gives CASSRRGNLYNEQFF.

The rearrangement links TRBV4-3 to TRBJ1-3; weak D call: TRBD1 (5 bases). The germline V gene has CDR1 LGHNA and CDR2 YSLEER. The CDR3 totals 16 residues. V lost 2 bases, J lost 1 base, and 12 bases lay in between. CDR3 loop: CASSQRLRGSGNTIYF. DNA of the CDR3: TGCGCCAGCAGCCAACGGCTGCGGGGGTCTGGAAACACCATATATTTT.